These 26 T cell receptor beta chains were all obtained from the same sample, sequenced in a study of blood T cell repertoires in COVID-19. Data came from immunoSEQ multiplex PCR; TCRdb stores just in-frame clones and leaves some out. The sample has fewer than 300,000 clones; about nine tenths are singletons. The sample consisted of peripheral blood. The receptors here all came from a man in his sixties who had recovered from COVID-19.

The V gene is TRBV2, the J gene TRBJ2-3; D perhaps matches TRBD2 (5 bases). Germline V lookup: CDR1 SNHLY, CDR2 FYNNEI. The CDR3 loop spans 15 amino acids. V lost 3 bases and J 0 bases, leaving 10 bases between the germline ends. In nucleotides, the CDR3 is TGTGCCAGCAGTGAGGCGCGGACTAGCACAGATACGCAGTATTTT. This sequence encodes CASSEARTSTDTQYF. The full variable domain, in which reference TRBV2 and TRBJ2-3 provide the parts outside the CDR3, is EPEVTQTPSHQVTQMGQEVILRCVPISNHLYFYWYRQILGQKVEFLVSFYNNEISEKSEIFDDQFSVERPDGSNFTLKIRSTKLEDSAMYFCASSEARTSTDTQYFGPGTRLTVL.

This chain uses TRBV9 with TRBJ1-1; D possibly corresponds to TRBD1 (6 bases). This CDR3 is built from 14 residues. Germline V gene sequence: CDR1 SGDLS, CDR2 YYNGEE. V was trimmed by 2 bases and J by 4 bases, leaving 12 bases between them. CDR3 amino acids: CASSVDSTITEAFF. For the CDR3, the DNA is TGTGCCAGCAGCGTGGACAGTACGATCACTGAAGCTTTCTTT.

The chain joins TRBV19 to TRBJ1-2, with 11 nucleotides matching TRBD1. V lost 4 bases, J lost 6 bases, and 10 bases stayed unmatched. The CDR3 runs 16 residues. Germline values: CDR1 LNHDA, CDR2 SQIVND (reference sequence). CDR3 residues: CASSTPGTGGRDGYTF. The CDR3 DNA follows: TGTGCCAGTAGTACCCCCGGGACAGGGGGACGAGATGGCTACACCTTC.

V is TRBV5-1 and J is TRBJ1-1, with 8 bases identical to TRBD1. CDR3 size: 20 residues. Per germline, CDR1 SGHRS and CDR2 YFSETQ. Germline trimming cut 0 bases from V and 0 bases from J; bases unmatched to any gene: 16. The DNA for the CDR3 is TGCGCCAGCAGCTTGGGTTTTAGGACAGGGCGGCTGGCCGTGAACACTGAAGCTTTCTTT. Translating gives CASSLGFRTGRLAVNTEAFF.

CDR3 loop: CASSPGQGAANEKLFF. CDR3 DNA sequence: TGCGCCAGCAGCCCGGGACAGGGGGCTGCTAATGAAAAACTGTTTTTT. This rearrangement joins TRBV5-1 to TRBJ1-4, with TRBD1 matching over 12 bases. In germline, CDR1 is SGHRS, CDR2 YFSETQ. The CDR3 spans 16 residues. V was clipped by 4 bases and J by 3 bases; unmatched bases: 4.

The chain carries TRBV3-1 (or the pseudogene TRBV3-2) and TRBJ1-4; 12 positions agree with TRBD1. The CDR3 sequence is 14 residues long. CDR1 LGHDT and CDR2 YNNKEL come from the germline V gene (reference sequence). After removal of 3 bases from V and 10 bases from J, the junction contained 3 bases not matched to a gene. The CDR3 nucleotides are TGTGCCAGCAGCCAGGGACAGGGGGCCGTAAAACTGTTTTTT. This sequence encodes CASSQGQGAVKLFF.

The sample holds one count of this clone. The genes are TRBV4-2 and TRBJ1-1; tentative D call: TRBD1 (6 bases). V was trimmed by 2 bases and J by 1 base, leaving 11 bases between them. This CDR3 spans 15 amino acids. Germline V gene sequence: CDR1 LGHNA, CDR2 YNFKEQ. The CDR3 DNA is TGTGCCAGCAGCCAATACGGGGACAAGAACACTGAAGCTTTCTTT. This gives the protein CASSQYGDKNTEAFF.

This clone came up once. J is TRBJ2-1 and V is TRBV5-8, with 8 bases fitting TRBD1. Germline CDR1 and CDR2: SGHTS and YDEGEE. The CDR3 extends over 15 amino acids. The V gene end was trimmed by 4 bases and the J gene end by 5 bases; junction bases not matched to a gene: 8. The CDR3 sequence: CASSIAGTGNNEQFF. The CDR3 bases are TGTGCCAGCAGCATTGCCGGGACAGGCAACAATGAGCAGTTCTTC. The full variable domain, in which reference TRBV5-8 and TRBJ2-1 provide the parts outside the CDR3, is EAGVTQSPTHLIKTRGQQATLRCSPISGHTSVYWYQQALGLGLQFLLWYDEGEERNRGNFPPRFSGRQFPNYSSELNVNALELEDSALYLCASSIAGTGNNEQFFGPGTRLTVL.

The J gene is TRBJ1-2, the V gene TRBV6-5; D ambiguous. Germline CDR1 and CDR2: MNHEY and SVGAGI. Trimming left V 0 bases short and J 8 bases short, with 13 bases between. The CDR3 runs to 14 residues. The CDR3 loop is CASSYSQAFGGYTF. The CDR3 region has the DNA TGTGCCAGCAGTTACTCGCAGGCTTTCGGAGGCTACACCTTC.

This rearrangement joins TRBV12-5 to TRBJ1-5; 9 nucleotides match TRBD1. The germline V gene has CDR1 LGHNT and CDR2 FRNRAP. This CDR3 has 17 amino acids. The J segment lost 3 bases and the V segment lost 3 bases, leaving 9 bases of the junction unmatched. The DNA for the CDR3 is TGTGCTAGTGGTTTCGCTCCGGGACAGGGTTCCAATCAGCCCCAGCATTTT. Translated: CASGFAPGQGSNQPQHF.

The V gene is TRBV2, the J gene TRBJ1-5; 7 positions match TRBD1. Germline V gives CDR1 SNHLY, CDR2 FYNNEI. V lost 6 bases to trimming and J lost 3 bases; unmatched junction nucleotides: 2. This CDR3 spans 13 amino acids. The CDR3 region is CASRDRFNQPQHF. As DNA, the CDR3 is TGTGCCAGCAGGGACAGGTTCAATCAGCCCCAGCATTTT. Using reference TRBV2 and TRBJ1-5 for the parts outside the CDR3, the full variable domain is EPEVTQTPSHQVTQMGQEVILRCVPISNHLYFYWYRQILGQKVEFLVSFYNNEISEKSEIFDDQFSVERPDGSNFTLKIRSTKLEDSAMYFCASRDRFNQPQHFGDGTRLSIL.

The chain has TRBV28 and TRBJ2-5, with D possibly TRBD1 on 6 matching bases. Per germline, CDR1 MDHEN and CDR2 SYDVKM. The length of the CDR3 is 17 residues. V lost 3 bases and J lost 2, with 19 bases in between. CDR3 sequence (DNA): TGTGCCAGCAGTTTCGCAATTGGACAGCACAATCAAGAGACCCAGTACTTC. Its protein product is CASSFAIGQHNQETQYF.

This chain links TRBV30 with TRBJ2-2, with 7 bases lining up with TRBD1. V lost 7 bases and J lost 6; bases outside the gene matches: 2. Germline V gene data show CDR1 as GTSNPN and CDR2 as SVGIG (reference sequence). The CDR3 consists of 11 residues. The CDR3 DNA reads TGTGCCTACAGGGGAGCCGGGGAGCTGTTTTTT. Amino acid sequence: CAYRGAGELFF.

This chain links TRBV7-9 with TRBJ2-1; 8 bases agree with TRBD2. Germline V gene sequence: CDR1 SEHNR, CDR2 FQNEAQ (reference sequence). The CDR3 consists of 13 residues. J was trimmed by 7 bases and V by 5 bases; bases with no gene match: 4. CDR3 sequence: CASSASGGNEQFF. In nucleotides, the CDR3 is TGTGCCAGCAGCGCCTCGGGGGGGAATGAGCAGTTCTTC.

The CDR3 DNA reads as TGTGCCACCAGTGATTTCGGGCCCAAGGGGTATGGCTACACCTTC. Protein sequence: CATSDFGPKGYGYTF. This chain uses TRBV24-1 with TRBJ1-2, with D perhaps matching TRBD1 (5 bases). Germline V gene lookup returns CDR1 KGHDR and CDR2 SFDVKD. V was clipped by 1 base and J by 5 bases, with 13 bases between them. The CDR3 is made up of 15 amino acids.

The chain joins TRBV7-3 to TRBJ2-1, with 8 bases that match TRBD1. This CDR3 contains 15 residues. Trimming removed 3 bases from V and 8 bases from J; junction bases left unmatched: 9. Per the germline V gene, CDR1 is SGHTA and CDR2 is FQGTGA. CDR3 DNA sequence: TGTGCCAGCAGCTTGGACAGGGCTGTAATCTATGAGCAGTTCTTC. As protein: CASSLDRAVIYEQFF.

The DNA for the CDR3 is TGCGCCAGCAGTCAATCAAGGGACAGACCTAACTATGGCTACACCTTC. Its protein product is CASSQSRDRPNYGYTF. The chain has TRBV23-1 and TRBJ1-2, with 7 bases that match TRBD1. TRBV23-1 is labeled an ORF, and its function is uncertain. With V trimmed by 0 bases and J by 0 bases, 4 bases remained unmatched. The CDR3 contains 16 residues.

This chain joins TRBV9 and TRBJ2-1; 8 bases fit TRBD1. CDR1 is SGDLS, CDR2 YYNGEE, per germline. V was clipped by 6 bases and J by 6 bases; unmatched bases: 8. The CDR3 totals 14 residues. CDR3 protein: CASTDRAQGNEQFF. CDR3 bases: TGTGCCAGCACGGACAGGGCTCAGGGCAATGAGCAGTTCTTC.

The chain is built from TRBV19 and TRBJ2-1, with D perhaps matching TRBD2 (5 bases). V was pared by 2 bases and J by 9 bases, with 14 bases between. Germline CDR1 reads LNHDA; CDR2 reads SQIVND (reference sequence). The CDR3 length is 14 residues. The CDR3 spells CASSINGKRVEQFF. The CDR3 nucleotides are TGTGCCAGTAGTATAAACGGAAAGAGGGTTGAGCAGTTCTTC.

The chain employs TRBV11-2 and TRBJ2-5; D is unresolved. The CDR3 totals 13 residues. V shed 5 bases and J shed 0 bases, with 7 bases lying between them. Germline CDR1 reads SGHAT; CDR2 reads FQNNGV. CDR3 residues: CASSAKYQETQYF. CDR3 nucleotides: TGTGCCAGCAGCGCGAAGTACCAAGAGACCCAGTACTTC.

The V and J genes are TRBV27 and TRBJ2-7, with a possible D match to TRBD1 (6 bases). Trimming took off 0 bases at V and 2 bases at J, with 14 bases between the two ends. CDR1 and CDR2 (germline): MNHEY, SMNVEV (reference sequence). This CDR3 is built from 16 residues. For the CDR3, the DNA is TGTGCCAGCAGTTTATCGGGTCAAAACAGGGCCTACGAGCAGTACTTC. It codes for CASSLSGQNRAYEQYF.

This chain connects TRBV18 to TRBJ1-1; 9 bases fit TRBD1. Germline CDR1 reads KGHSH; CDR2 reads LQKENI. The CDR3 runs 13 residues. V trimming: 3 bases; J trimming: 10 bases; junction bases outside the gene matches: 6. For the CDR3, the DNA is TGTGCCAGCTCACCTCGGACAGGGGAGAGAGCTTTCTTT. This codes for CASSPRTGERAFF.

The CDR3 sequence: CASSLALGGYEQYF. For the CDR3, the DNA is TGTGCCAGCAGCTTAGCGCTGGGGGGGTACGAGCAGTACTTC. The chain couples TRBV7-8 to TRBJ2-7; 7 bases line up with TRBD2. The V gene's germline CDR1 is SGHVS and CDR2 FQNEAQ. The V gene end was trimmed by 0 bases and the J gene end by 4 bases; junction bases not matched to a gene: 3. This CDR3 contains 14 residues.

The chain has TRBV18 and TRBJ1-6; 7 bases are a match to TRBD1. V was pared by 1 base and J by 0 bases, with 12 bases of the junction left unmatched. Germline values: CDR1 KGHSH, CDR2 LQKENI. The CDR3 runs to 20 residues. The CDR3 DNA reads TGTGCCAGCTCACCACGGCCAGGGGGGACGTGGGGCTCCTATAATTCACCCCTCCACTTT. It yields the protein CASSPRPGGTWGSYNSPLHF.

A remark on this clone: The junction departs from germline at one end; a sequencing error may be responsible. The chain links TRBV4-2 to TRBJ1-2, with 9 positions matching TRBD1. The CDR3 spans 13 residues. CDR1 LGHNA and CDR2 YNFKEQ come from the germline V gene. The CDR3 nucleotides read TGTGCCAGCAGCCAAGGACTCGGGACAGGGAGACACTTC. Translated, it gives CASSQGLGTGRHF.

The V call is TRBV9, the J call TRBJ2-4, with TRBD2 matching 7 bases. There are 13 residues in the CDR3. From germline, CDR1 is SGDLS and CDR2 YYNGEE. Trimming took 7 bases from V and 4 from J; bases not matched to a gene: 5. The CDR3 DNA reads TGTGCCAGCCCTAGGGAGGGAAAAAACATTCAGTACTTC. It encodes CASPREGKNIQYF.